Sequencing of this T cell receptor (beta chain) was carried out in a study of T cell repertoires in cytomegalovirus infection. Study at large: Matching HLA type and CMV infection were both indicated by public TCR beta signatures.

Using its own MiXCR run on the reads, TCRdb lists one record per CDR3 protein. The sample includes 500,000 to 600,000 distinct CDR3 sequences, 15% to 20% of them seen just once. This CDR3 has 13 residues. The germline CDR1 and CDR2 sequences are LNHDA and SQIVND (reference sequence). In regard to this clonotype: One junction end does not reproduce the germline sequence, and a read error may be involved.

The receptor was derived from a human donor in good health (CMV status not recorded). Some clones in this sample may be carry-over from other donors' samples. Sequences were obtained from CD8+ T cells from PBMCs. This rearrangement joins TRBV19 to TRBJ1-2; D possibly corresponds to TRBD1 (6 bases). CDR3 in amino acids: CASSADRTGGYAF. CDR3 in DNA: TGTGCCAGTAGCGCCGACAGGACGGGTGGCTACGCCTTC.